Listed below are T cell receptor beta chains from one sample, sequenced in a study of T cell changes during pregnancy in multiple sclerosis. TCRdb keeps only in-frame clones here, not all; method: immunoSEQ multiplex PCR. This sample has around 45,000 clones, with 80% to 95% found just once. The specimen was CD4+ T cells from peripheral blood mononuclear cells, collected in the third trimester of pregnancy. The origin of the receptors is a female donor with multiple sclerosis, enrolled in a pregnancy study. The conserved cysteine and the conserved F or W are not part of the CDR3 here. The order of the fields is CDR3 protein, J gene, clone size, D gene, V gene. D genes are given only for firm matches. Size tells how often a clone was seen (once, few, many) or the class of an expanded clone, and some rows leave it out.

CDR3aa: ASSQVADSYEQY
j_gene: TRBJ2-7
abundance: .
d_gene: .
v_gene: TRBV4-1

CDR3aa: ASSLGGVNTEAF
j_gene: TRBJ1-1
abundance: .
d_gene: .
v_gene: TRBV7-9

CDR3aa: ASSLVRLAEGYEQY
j_gene: TRBJ2-7
abundance: .
d_gene: TRBD2
v_gene: TRBV5-1

CDR3aa: ASSLEGPSGNIQY
j_gene: TRBJ2-4
abundance: .
d_gene: TRBD2
v_gene: TRBV5-4

CDR3aa: ASSLTAGETGELF
j_gene: TRBJ2-2
abundance: .
d_gene: TRBD2
v_gene: TRBV7-9

CDR3aa: ASSSPRSAYTGELF
j_gene: TRBJ2-2
abundance: once
d_gene: .
v_gene: TRBV7-2

CDR3aa: ATSSRAGGKDEKLF
j_gene: TRBJ1-4
abundance: .
d_gene: .
v_gene: TRBV15

CDR3aa: ASSPGLAGASETQY
j_gene: TRBJ2-5
abundance: .
d_gene: TRBD2
v_gene: TRBV5-1

CDR3aa: ASSPDRLVSEAF
j_gene: TRBJ1-1
abundance: .
d_gene: .
v_gene: TRBV18

CDR3aa: ASSGLAGRGAQY
j_gene: TRBJ2-5
abundance: .
d_gene: TRBD2
v_gene: TRBV19

CDR3aa: ASSIHRESGSTIY
j_gene: TRBJ1-3
abundance: .
d_gene: .
v_gene: TRBV6-5

CDR3aa: ASSIDDSGRETQY
j_gene: TRBJ2-5
abundance: once
d_gene: TRBD2
v_gene: TRBV19

CDR3aa: ASSQQGLSYGYT
j_gene: TRBJ1-2
abundance: .
d_gene: TRBD1
v_gene: TRBV2

CDR3aa: PQTGGQPQH
j_gene: TRBJ1-5
abundance: few
d_gene: TRBD1
v_gene: TRBV28

CDR3aa: ASSLILEDEQF
j_gene: TRBJ2-1
abundance: .
d_gene: .
v_gene: TRBV18

CDR3aa: ASSPQGAYEQY
j_gene: TRBJ2-7
abundance: .
d_gene: TRBD1
v_gene: TRBV18

CDR3aa: ASSPTSYEQY
j_gene: TRBJ2-7
abundance: .
d_gene: .
v_gene: TRBV18

CDR3aa: ASSLGSALETQY
j_gene: TRBJ2-5
abundance: .
d_gene: .
v_gene: TRBV7-9

CDR3aa: ASGAQETQY
j_gene: TRBJ2-5
abundance: .
d_gene: .
v_gene: TRBV11-3

CDR3aa: ASSLDQGSNQPQH
j_gene: TRBJ1-5
abundance: once
d_gene: .
v_gene: TRBV28

CDR3aa: ASSLTTGTIQY
j_gene: TRBJ2-4
abundance: .
d_gene: .
v_gene: TRBV28

CDR3aa: ASSQDGTGETQY
j_gene: TRBJ2-5
abundance: .
d_gene: TRBD1
v_gene: TRBV4-3

CDR3aa: ASIARRGTDTQY
j_gene: TRBJ2-3
abundance: .
d_gene: .
v_gene: TRBV27

CDR3aa: ATWGRPTYGYT
j_gene: TRBJ1-2
abundance: .
d_gene: .
v_gene: TRBV6-1

CDR3aa: ASSSTPGLTITGEQF
j_gene: TRBJ2-1
abundance: .
d_gene: .
v_gene: TRBV13

CDR3aa: ASSQGGYEQY
j_gene: TRBJ2-7
abundance: .
d_gene: .
v_gene: TRBV7-2

CDR3aa: ASSLTGGAGGNTDTQY
j_gene: TRBJ2-3
abundance: .
d_gene: TRBD2
v_gene: TRBV7-3

CDR3aa: ASSVGDANEKLF
j_gene: TRBJ1-4
abundance: .
d_gene: .
v_gene: TRBV9

CDR3aa: ASSGGLADNEQF
j_gene: TRBJ2-1
abundance: .
d_gene: TRBD2
v_gene: TRBV2

CDR3aa: ASSRPGTGESEQY
j_gene: TRBJ2-7
abundance: .
d_gene: TRBD1
v_gene: TRBV4-1

CDR3aa: ASSFRGRFEAF
j_gene: TRBJ1-1
abundance: .
d_gene: .
v_gene: TRBV28

CDR3aa: ASGGNGVGTGELF
j_gene: TRBJ2-2
abundance: .
d_gene: .
v_gene: TRBV9

CDR3aa: ASLKRENREQF
j_gene: TRBJ2-1
abundance: few
d_gene: TRBD2
v_gene: TRBV11-1

CDR3aa: ASSQDWESNYGYT
j_gene: TRBJ1-2
abundance: .
d_gene: .
v_gene: TRBV4-2

CDR3aa: ASSSQGALRNEQF
j_gene: TRBJ2-1
abundance: once
d_gene: TRBD1
v_gene: TRBV7-2

CDR3aa: ASSSSGLLSSTDTQY
j_gene: TRBJ2-3
abundance: few
d_gene: TRBD2
v_gene: TRBV5-1

CDR3aa: ASSPTTVAIRPSYEQY
j_gene: .
abundance: .
d_gene: .
v_gene: TRBV27

CDR3aa: ASSSNDRVSTEAF
j_gene: TRBJ1-1
abundance: once
d_gene: TRBD1
v_gene: TRBV11-2

CDR3aa: ASSLTANTGELF
j_gene: TRBJ2-2
abundance: .
d_gene: .
v_gene: TRBV28

CDR3aa: ASSFGQTYSSGNTIY
j_gene: TRBJ1-3
abundance: .
d_gene: .
v_gene: TRBV7-9

CDR3aa: ASSLAEKLF
j_gene: TRBJ1-4
abundance: .
d_gene: .
v_gene: TRBV28

CDR3aa: ATSRDPPGARGYT
j_gene: TRBJ1-2
abundance: once
d_gene: .
v_gene: TRBV15

CDR3aa: ASSRSLGLAGTDTQY
j_gene: TRBJ2-3
abundance: .
d_gene: TRBD2
v_gene: TRBV2

CDR3aa: ASSRIQGPSGNTIY
j_gene: TRBJ1-3
abundance: .
d_gene: .
v_gene: TRBV19

CDR3aa: ASSPRTSAAYEQY
j_gene: .
abundance: .
d_gene: TRBD2
v_gene: TRBV7-9

CDR3aa: ASSLARTNYEQY
j_gene: TRBJ2-7
abundance: .
d_gene: .
v_gene: TRBV7-2

CDR3aa: ASSLGAGSGGDTQY
j_gene: TRBJ2-3
abundance: .
d_gene: .
v_gene: TRBV7-2

CDR3aa: ASSPSGSYNEQF
j_gene: TRBJ2-1
abundance: .
d_gene: TRBD2
v_gene: TRBV6-6

CDR3aa: ASSLGGTDEQF
j_gene: TRBJ2-1
abundance: .
d_gene: .
v_gene: TRBV6-5

CDR3aa: ASSQELGTGHEKLF
j_gene: TRBJ1-4
abundance: .
d_gene: TRBD1
v_gene: TRBV4-3

CDR3aa: ASSQAQGGETQY
j_gene: TRBJ2-5
abundance: .
d_gene: .
v_gene: TRBV14

CDR3aa: ASSLAHGLVVHEQF
j_gene: TRBJ2-1
abundance: .
d_gene: TRBD2
v_gene: TRBV7-2

CDR3aa: ASSLDFWLDKSNTGELF
j_gene: TRBJ2-2
abundance: .
d_gene: .
v_gene: TRBV11-3

CDR3aa: ASSPGTQTYNEQF
j_gene: TRBJ2-1
abundance: .
d_gene: .
v_gene: TRBV5-1

CDR3aa: ASSRTSVTGELF
j_gene: TRBJ2-2
abundance: .
d_gene: TRBD2
v_gene: TRBV4-3

CDR3aa: ASSLRLAGSQETQY
j_gene: TRBJ2-5
abundance: once
d_gene: TRBD2
v_gene: TRBV5-4

CDR3aa: ASSSGTGKAF
j_gene: TRBJ1-1
abundance: once
d_gene: TRBD1
v_gene: TRBV28

CDR3aa: ASSLASEAYGYT
j_gene: TRBJ1-2
abundance: .
d_gene: .
v_gene: TRBV5-1